This T cell receptor beta chain was recovered during a study of OX40 agonist ivuxolimab in advanced cancers. Study summary: People who had prior anti-PD-1, anti-PD-L1 or anti-CTLA-4 therapy could take part, and approximately 43% had some. Points from the study as a whole: Clonal expansion from baseline to week 6 occurred in both CD4+ and CD8+ T cells.

Notes on this clone: No antigen is known for it.

Blood specimens came from baseline, cycle 4 day 1, and cycle 7 day 1. The germline gives CDR1 MDHEN, CDR2 SYDVKM. V lost 3 bases and J 5 bases, leaving 14 bases between the germline ends. The CDR3 totals 14 residues. Assay used: immunoSEQ multiplex PCR; TCRdb lists only in-frame clones, some missing. The table lists about 60,000 clones, roughly 93% of them singletons, with approximately 18% in the top ten. This chain uses TRBV28 with TRBJ2-7; perhaps D is TRBD1 or TRBD2 (5 bases each). The sequences come from CD4+ or CD8+ T cells sorted from blood, collected in a trial of the OX40 agonist ivuxolimab. The TCR sequence derives from an adult with an advanced solid tumor such as melanoma, head and neck, liver or kidney cancer. DNA of the CDR3: TGTGCCAGCAGTTTTACGCGAGGGGCGGACGAGCAGTACTTC. Translation: CASSFTRGADEQYF.